This T cell receptor (beta chain) comes out of a study of blood T cell repertoires in COVID-19. In the study overall: Whether acute or convalescent, the COVID-19 samples came from the United States, Italy and Spain. Nucleic acid was either cDNA or gDNA, and it came from T cells, B-cell-depleted T cells, or PBMCs.

V gave up 3 bases and J gave up 2 bases, with 13 bases separating them. The germline CDR1 and CDR2 sequences are KGHDR and SFDVKD. The CDR3 runs 16 residues. Under the authors' procedure: Amplification of reference gene primers was used by the study to estimate nucleated cell counts. The protocol was immunoSEQ multiplex PCR, while the TCRdb copy is restricted to in-frame clones and leaves out a portion. That table gives V, J and clone size, and the DNA gave D and trimming. The data hold about 250,000 clones, with about 88% observed a single time. The genes are TRBV24-1 and TRBJ2-1, with a weak D call TRBD2 (6 bases). Source material: peripheral blood. The clonotype comes from a woman aged 40-49 years who had recovered from COVID-19. The CDR3 loop reads CATSDQSGQAYNEQFF. CDR3 DNA: TGTGCCACCAGTGATCAGAGCGGGCAGGCCTACAATGAGCAGTTCTTC.